This TCR beta chain was found in a study of cytomegalovirus exposure and HLA in healthy donors. Study-level information: Previous work identified 117 million unique TCR beta sequences from roughly 170 million T cells.

Primers for the PCR totalled 60 Vbeta and 13 Jbeta. The repertoire was sequenced with immunoSEQ multiplex PCR; TCRdb's copy has only in-frame clones and lacks some. The profile covers more than 85,000 clones, with more than 60% appearing a single time and around 5% taken by the ten largest. Trimming took off 7 bases at V and 3 bases at J, with 12 bases between the two ends. CDR3 length: 14 residues. Germline CDR1 and CDR2: ENHRY and SYGVKD. Details on this clone: What it binds is unknown.

Findings and limits, study-wide: Reported performance of the classifier showed diagnosis of cytomegalovirus status with high specificity and sensitivity. Likely technical artifact: a cluster of highly shared sequence variants. About 87% or about 30% of the time was how often most TCR beta V segments were productive, according to an earlier analysis.

The chain carries TRBV10-3 and TRBJ2-2, with a possible D match to TRBD1 (6 bases). The TCR sequence derives from a woman aged 18-35 years in good health and CMV-seropositive. Sequencing used PBMCs. This chain's CDR3 is CAIKWGLDTGELFF. CDR3 coding DNA: TGTGCCATCAAGTGGGGGCTGGACACCGGGGAGCTGTTTTTT.